The next 25 T cell receptor beta chains were all read from a single sample in a study of T cells in localized non-small cell lung cancer. Sequenced by immunoSEQ multiplex PCR; TCRdb stores in-frame clones only, minus some. The table lists over a thousand clones, around 31% of them singletons. The sequencing used normal lung tissue next to the tumor, collected before any cancer treatment. The receptors come from a man aged 35 to 69 with stage I squamous cell lung carcinoma.

The chain uses TRBV5-1 and TRBJ1-4, with D perhaps TRBD1 (5 bases). CDR3 size: 17 residues. V shed 0 bases and J shed 4 bases, with 16 bases lying between them. Germline V gene data show CDR1 as SGHRS and CDR2 as YFSETQ. CDR3 loop: CASSLVPVGASNEKLFF. The CDR3, as DNA: TGCGCCAGCAGCTTGGTCCCCGTCGGGGCTAGTAATGAAAAACTGTTTTTT.

The chain carries TRBV28 and TRBJ2-2; D not resolved. CDR1 and CDR2 (germline): MDHEN, SYDVKM. Between the trimmed V and J ends, which lost 6 bases and 0 bases, there was a span of 8 bases. CDR3 length: 14 residues. The CDR3 bases are TGTGCCAGCAGGGGCCGTGCGAACACCGGGGAGCTGTTTTTT. Translated, it gives CASRGRANTGELFF. Full variable domain (missing parts from reference TRBV28 and TRBJ2-2): DVKVTQSSRYLVKRTGEKVFLECVQDMDHENMFWYRQDPGLGLRLIYFSYDVKMKEKGDIPEGYSVSREKKERFSLILESASTNQTSMYLCASRGRANTGELFFGEGSRLTVL.

This chain connects TRBV30 to TRBJ1-4, with 9 bases aligning to TRBD1. With V trimmed by 4 bases and J by 8 bases, 8 bases remained unmatched. The CDR3 is made up of 14 amino acids. The germline V gene encodes CDR1 GTSNPN and CDR2 SVGIG (reference sequence). The CDR3 DNA follows: TGTGCCTGGACAAGATTCGGACAGGGGGAAAAACTGTTTTTT. Translation: CAWTRFGQGEKLFF.

The V call is TRBV5-1, the J call TRBJ2-1; 8 positions agree with TRBD1. Losses at the gene ends were 4 bases for V and 2 bases for J; bases not matched to a gene: 2. CDR3 size: 14 residues. Germline V lookup: CDR1 SGHRS, CDR2 YFSETQ. This chain's CDR3 is CASSAGQAYNEQFF. CDR3 DNA sequence: TGCGCCAGCAGCGCGGGACAGGCCTACAATGAGCAGTTCTTC.

This clone was counted a few times. The chain uses TRBV19 and TRBJ1-1, with D possibly being TRBD1 (6 bases). V was trimmed by 5 bases and J by 4 bases, leaving 8 bases between them. There are 12 residues in the CDR3. Germline V CDR1 and CDR2: LNHDA, SQIVND (reference sequence). The CDR3 DNA sequence: TGTGCCAGTAGTGTAGGGGGCACTGAAGCTTTCTTT. As protein: CASSVGGTEAFF.

The V and J genes are TRBV18 and TRBJ2-1, with 13 bases fitting TRBD2. After removal of 1 base from V and 10 bases from J, the junction contained 10 bases not matched to a gene. The germline V gene encodes CDR1 KGHSH and CDR2 LQKENI. This CDR3 spans 17 amino acids. Here the CDR3 reads CASSPQSTSGGAKEQFF. CDR3 DNA: TGTGCCAGCTCACCACAGAGCACTAGCGGGGGGGCTAAGGAGCAGTTCTTC.

This clone qualifies as medium-sized. The J gene is TRBJ1-2, the V gene TRBV11-3; no clear D. Per the germline V gene, CDR1 is SGHNT and CDR2 is YENEEA. This CDR3 is built from 15 residues. V was pared by 5 bases and J by 5 bases, with 18 bases between. The CDR3 spells CASSLTEGGRYGYTF. The CDR3 nucleotides read TGTGCCAGCAGCCTCACAGAGGGCGGAAGATATGGCTACACCTTC.

This chain links TRBV15 with TRBJ2-2, with 7 bases matching TRBD2. The ends lost 3 bases at V and 8 bases at J; junction bases unmatched: 12. This CDR3 comprises 16 residues. CDR1 and CDR2 (germline): LNHNV, YYDKDF (reference sequence). The CDR3 sequence: CATSRGTTPIGGELFF. DNA for the CDR3: TGTGCCACCAGCAGGGGGACTACCCCAATAGGTGGGGAGCTGTTTTTT.

This chain links TRBV28 with TRBJ1-2; 9 bases align to TRBD1. This CDR3 has 17 amino acids. With 3 bases clipped from V and 4 bases from J, the junction kept 12 bases outside the gene matches. Germline assignment: CDR1 MDHEN and CDR2 SYDVKM. The chain's CDR3 is CASSLQGVQGASYGYTF. The CDR3 DNA reads TGTGCCAGCAGTTTGCAGGGGGTACAGGGGGCGAGCTATGGCTACACCTTC.

This clone has just a few counts. J is TRBJ1-1 and V is TRBV28; D gene ambiguous. Per germline, CDR1 MDHEN and CDR2 SYDVKM. Trimming shortened V by 5 bases and J by 2 bases, and 18 bases separated the two germline ends. The CDR3 loop spans 16 amino acids. CDR3 sequence reads: CASSPAFVASNTEAFF. CDR3 DNA: TGTGCCAGCAGTCCGGCCTTTGTAGCGAGCAACACTGAAGCTTTCTTT.

This clone was recorded a few times. This rearrangement joins TRBV30 to TRBJ2-1; D is uncertain. V gave up 4 bases and J gave up 6 bases, with 19 bases separating them. The germline V gene has CDR1 GTSNPN and CDR2 SVGIG (reference sequence). This CDR3 comprises 15 residues. Here the CDR3 DNA reads TGTGCCTGGAAAGTGGCAGGAGCTAGGTTCAATGAGCAGTTCTTC. This translates into CAWKVAGARFNEQFF.

A few counts support this clone. The chain uses TRBV6-8 and TRBJ1-2, with TRBD1 matching 7 bases. The germline gives CDR1 MNHGY, CDR2 SAAAGT. After removal of 8 bases from V and 5 bases from J, the junction contained 11 bases not matched to a gene. The CDR3 totals 14 residues. The CDR3 loop reads CASRTQGTDYGYTF. The CDR3 region has the DNA TGTGCCAGCCGAACACAGGGGACTGATTATGGCTACACCTTC.

V usage is TRBV5-1 and J usage is TRBJ2-3, with 9 bases that match TRBD1. Germline assignment: CDR1 SGHRS and CDR2 YFSETQ. The length of the CDR3 is 16 residues. Trimming cost V 4 bases and J 4 bases; bases outside gene matches: 10. The CDR3 reads CASSPTPTGGADTQYF. CDR3 DNA sequence: TGCGCCAGCAGCCCCACCCCGACAGGGGGTGCAGATACGCAGTATTTT.

This clone was seen only once. The rearrangement joins TRBV28 to TRBJ2-1; 9 nucleotides match TRBD2. Germline lookup yields CDR1 MDHEN and CDR2 SYDVKM. CDR3 length: 16 residues. J lost 10 bases, V lost 5 bases, and 15 bases had no gene match. The chain's CDR3 is CASSGRGGLAGFEQFF. CDR3 in DNA: TGTGCCAGCAGTGGCCGGGGTGGCCTAGCGGGGTTCGAGCAGTTCTTC.

This chain links TRBV28 with TRBJ1-2; D is perhaps TRBD1 (5 bases). The CDR3 has 12 amino acids. V lost 3 bases, J lost 7 bases, and 9 bases lay in between. Germline CDR1 is MDHEN and CDR2 is SYDVKM. The CDR3 DNA is TGTGCCAGCAGTTTGGGGGTTGGTGGCTACACCTTC. Its protein is CASSLGVGGYTF.

A word on this clone: Germline and junction disagree at one end, which may indicate a read error. V is TRBV6-4 and J is TRBJ2-1, with no clear D. CDR3 length: 13 residues. Germline V gene data show CDR1 as MRHNA and CDR2 as SNTAGT. The CDR3 region has the DNA TGTGCCAGCAGTTACTCGTGGTCAACTGAGCAGTTCTTC. The encoded protein is CASSYSWSTEQFF.

V usage is TRBV11-3 and J usage is TRBJ2-1; 9 bases agree with TRBD2. Germline V CDR1 and CDR2: SGHNT, YENEEA. J lost 6 bases, V lost 4 bases, and 10 bases had no gene match. This CDR3 is built from 16 residues. CDR3 loop: CASSYPLGGGANEQFF. The CDR3 coding sequence is TGTGCCAGCAGCTATCCCCTTGGCGGGGGGGCCAATGAGCAGTTCTTC. The full variable domain, with the rest looked up from reference TRBV11-3 and TRBJ2-1, is EAGVVQSPRYKIIEKKQPVAFWCNPISGHNTLYWYLQNLGQGPELLIRYENEEAVDDSQLPKDRFSAERLKGVDSTLKIQPAELGDSAVYLCASSYPLGGGANEQFFGPGTRLTVL.

The chain links TRBV30 to TRBJ1-1; D is uncertain. Trimming left V 0 bases short and J 8 bases short, with 10 bases between. Germline V gene data show CDR1 as GTSNPN and CDR2 as SVGIG (reference sequence). This CDR3 is 12 amino acids long. As DNA, the CDR3 is TGTGCCTGGAGTGTTCAGGCCGGCGAAGCTTTCTTT. This sequence encodes CAWSVQAGEAFF.

This clone ranks as medium-sized. CDR3 DNA sequence: TGTGCCAGCAGCCCGGGACAAAACTCCTACGAGCAGTACTTC. Amino acids: CASSPGQNSYEQYF. The gene calls are TRBV11-3 and TRBJ2-7, with D tentatively TRBD1 (6 bases). Germline V gene lookup returns CDR1 SGHNT and CDR2 YENEEA. Trimming stripped 5 bases from V and 0 bases from J, with 11 bases between. The CDR3 contains 14 residues. Full variable domain (rest looked up from reference TRBV11-3 and TRBJ2-7): EAGVVQSPRYKIIEKKQPVAFWCNPISGHNTLYWYLQNLGQGPELLIRYENEEAVDDSQLPKDRFSAERLKGVDSTLKIQPAELGDSAVYLCASSPGQNSYEQYFGPGTRLTVT.

This clone is judged medium-sized. For the CDR3, the DNA is TGTGCCAGCAGCTCGTTCACGACTGGCTCCTATGGCTACACCTTC. Translation: CASSSFTTGSYGYTF. The V and J genes are TRBV11-3 and TRBJ1-2; D is unresolved. CDR3 length: 15 amino acids. CDR1 and CDR2 (germline): SGHNT, YENEEA. Between the trimmed V and J ends, which lost 4 bases and 4 bases, there was a span of 16 bases.

The chain has TRBV30 and TRBJ2-7; D unclear. CDR3 length: 14 residues. V dropped 5 bases and J dropped 2 bases, with 16 bases sitting between them. Germline-derived CDR1 and CDR2 are GTSNPN and SVGIG (reference sequence). The CDR3 here is CAWAVPALTYEQYF. The CDR3 DNA follows: TGTGCCTGGGCGGTACCCGCCTTAACCTACGAGCAGTACTTC.

The chain recombines TRBV19 with TRBJ2-1; no clear D. CDR1 LNHDA and CDR2 SQIVND come from the germline V gene (reference sequence). The length of the CDR3 is 13 residues. V shed 5 bases and J shed 7 bases, with 12 bases lying between them. In DNA, the CDR3 is TGTGCCAGTAGTCGATTCACCATGAATGAGCAGTTCTTC. This translates into CASSRFTMNEQFF.

This clone appeared a few times. This chain connects TRBV11-3 to TRBJ2-1; 9 nucleotides align to TRBD2. CDR1 and CDR2 (germline): SGHNT, YENEEA. CDR3 length: 14 residues. V lost 5 bases to trimming and J lost 10 bases; unmatched junction nucleotides: 9. CDR3: CASSQAGGAGEQFF. DNA for the CDR3: TGTGCCAGCAGCCAAGCGGGGGGTGCAGGGGAGCAGTTCTTC. Combining the CDR3 with reference TRBV11-3 and TRBJ2-1 gives the whole variable domain EAGVVQSPRYKIIEKKQPVAFWCNPISGHNTLYWYLQNLGQGPELLIRYENEEAVDDSQLPKDRFSAERLKGVDSTLKIQPAELGDSAVYLCASSQAGGAGEQFFGPGTRLTVL.

This clone is termed large (0.1 to 1%). This chain uses TRBV19 with TRBJ1-1; D remains ambiguous. From germline, CDR1 is LNHDA and CDR2 SQIVND (reference sequence). Trimming stripped 3 bases from V and 6 bases from J, with 5 bases between. This CDR3 has 11 residues. The CDR3 DNA is TGTGCCAGTAGTATGCTCTCTGAAGCTTTCTTT. It is translated as CASSMLSEAFF. Drawing the rest from reference TRBV19 and TRBJ1-1, the complete variable domain is DGGITQSPKYLFRKEGQNVTLSCEQNLNHDAMYWYRQDPGQGLRLIYYSQIVNDFQKGDIAEGYSVSREKKESFPLTVTSAQKNPTAFYLCASSMLSEAFFGQGTRLTVV.

This clone was found a few times. The genes are TRBV28 and TRBJ1-2; 9 bases are a match to TRBD1. V shed 6 bases, J shed 8 bases, and the junction held 13 bases outside the gene matches. The CDR3 extends over 15 amino acids. CDR1 and CDR2 from the germline V gene are MDHEN and SYDVKM. This CDR3 reads CASRRGTGRIEGYTF. CDR3 in DNA: TGTGCCAGCAGGAGGGGGACAGGGAGGATCGAAGGCTACACCTTC.